This T cell receptor beta chain originates from a study of shared clonotypes between healthy human individuals. Donors were healthy HIV-negative adults without recent acute infections or vaccinations. The CDR3 covers 18 residues. V gave up 4 bases and J gave up 3 bases; unmatched junction bases: 12. Germline CDR1 SGHVS, CDR2 FNYEAQ. The sequenced material, unsorted PBMC DNA, was run on ten immunoSEQ deep assay plates. The repertoire was sequenced with immunoSEQ multiplex PCR; TCRdb's copy has only in-frame clones and lacks some. The sample contains 490,000 or so clones, around three quarters of which appear only once.

Material for sequencing was PBMCs. This chain links TRBV7-6 with TRBJ1-6; 7 bases align to TRBD1. The receptor's source is a woman aged 40 to 55 in good health. Some clones in this sample may be carry-over from other donors' samples. In DNA, the CDR3 is TGTGCCAGCAGCTCCTTCCCCGGCGACAGGGTCTATAATTCACCCCTCCACTTT. This encodes CASSSFPGDRVYNSPLHF.